Presented here are 9 T cell receptor beta chains from one specimen sequenced in a study of cytomegalovirus exposure and HLA in healthy donors. The repertoire was sequenced with immunoSEQ multiplex PCR; TCRdb's copy has only in-frame clones and lacks some. In the table there are 250,000 to 300,000 clones, almost 90% of which are singletons. The sequenced material came from PBMCs. The receptors stem from a woman aged 18-29 years in good health and CMV-seronegative.

This clone was recorded only once. This rearrangement joins TRBV5-1 to TRBJ1-2; 9 bases are a match to TRBD1. CDR1 SGHRS and CDR2 YFSETQ come from the germline V gene. The CDR3 has 16 residues. V lost 3 bases and J lost 4; bases outside the gene matches: 10. This CDR3 reads CASSSQQGALSYGYTF. For the CDR3, the DNA is TGCGCCAGCAGCTCACAACAGGGGGCTTTATCCTATGGCTACACCTTC.

V gene TRBV6-6 combines with J gene TRBJ2-2; perhaps TRBD1 as D (5 bases). Germline CDR1 reads MNHNY; CDR2 reads SVGAGI (reference sequence). This CDR3 is 14 amino acids long. V dropped 5 bases and J dropped 3 bases, with 10 bases sitting between them. As DNA, the CDR3 is TGTGCCAGCAGTGCAGACAGACACACCGGGGAGCTGTTTTTT. This sequence encodes CASSADRHTGELFF.

The chain joins TRBV2 to TRBJ2-7; 9 nucleotides match TRBD1. J lost 11 bases, V lost 6 bases, and 11 bases had no gene match. Germline CDR1 reads SNHLY; CDR2 reads FYNNEI. The CDR3 covers 13 residues. CDR3 sequence: CASRGGQGIEEYF. The DNA of the CDR3 is TGTGCCAGCAGAGGGGGACAGGGAATTGAAGAGTACTTC.

This clone came up once. The CDR3 region has the DNA TGTGCCAGCAGCAGAATTCCGGGACTAGCGGGGGACGAGCAGTACTTC. Its protein is CASSRIPGLAGDEQYF. The chain couples TRBV9 to TRBJ2-7; 14 positions match TRBD2. Unmatched junction bases numbered 8, after V lost 4 bases and J lost 5 bases. The CDR3 totals 16 residues. Germline CDR1 is SGDLS and CDR2 is YYNGEE.

The rearrangement links TRBV6-1 to TRBJ2-3, with TRBD2 matching 11 bases. With 4 bases clipped from V and 2 bases from J, the junction kept 8 bases outside the gene matches. This CDR3 is built from 17 residues. Germline CDR1 is MNHNS and CDR2 is SASEGT. The chain's CDR3 is CASSASSGGPTTDTQYF. The CDR3 nucleotides are TGTGCCAGCAGTGCGTCTAGCGGGGGGCCTACCACAGATACGCAGTATTTT.

The DNA for the CDR3 is TGTGCCAGCAGCGAAGGGGATGAGCAGTTCTTC. This sequence encodes CASSEGDEQFF. The chain links TRBV7-9 to TRBJ2-1; possibly TRBD1 for D (5 bases). In germline, CDR1 is SEHNR, CDR2 FQNEAQ (reference sequence). The CDR3 loop spans 11 amino acids. The V gene lost 5 bases and the J gene lost 8 bases, with 7 bases spanning the gap. The variable domain in full, with the rest retrieved from reference TRBV7-9 and TRBJ2-1, is DTGVSQNPRHKITKRGQNVTFRCDPISEHNRLYWYRQTLGQGPEFLTYFQNEAQLEKSRLLSDRFSAERPKGSFSTLEIQRTEQGDSAMYLCASSEGDEQFFGPGTRLTVL.

The V call is TRBV4-1, the J call TRBJ1-6, with D possibly matching TRBD1 (5 bases). V lost 0 bases and J 14 bases, leaving 17 bases between the germline ends. The CDR3 sequence is 15 residues long. Germline V gene lookup returns CDR1 MGHRA and CDR2 YSYEKL. The CDR3 coding sequence is TGCGCCAGCAGCCAAGATCCCAGGCAGGGTGTGTCCCTCCACTTT. Translated, it gives CASSQDPRQGVSLHF.

The rearrangement uses TRBV10-1 and TRBJ2-7; 11 nucleotides align to TRBD1. This CDR3 region has 16 residues. J gave up 2 bases and V 4 bases, and 7 bases lay outside the gene matches. CDR1 and CDR2 (germline): WNHNN, SYGVQD (reference sequence). CDR3 nucleotides: TGCGCCAGCAGTGGGGCCGGGACAGGGGGTACCTACGAGCAGTACTTC. This sequence encodes CASSGAGTGGTYEQYF.

This rearrangement joins TRBV30 to TRBJ1-6; D is unclear. This CDR3 is 13 amino acids long. Germline V CDR1 and CDR2: GTSNPN, SVGIG (reference sequence). Trimming removed 5 bases from V and 2 bases from J, with 7 bases in between. CDR3 coding DNA: TGTGCCTGGGCGGGCACCTATAATTCACCCCTCCACTTT. As protein: CAWAGTYNSPLHF.